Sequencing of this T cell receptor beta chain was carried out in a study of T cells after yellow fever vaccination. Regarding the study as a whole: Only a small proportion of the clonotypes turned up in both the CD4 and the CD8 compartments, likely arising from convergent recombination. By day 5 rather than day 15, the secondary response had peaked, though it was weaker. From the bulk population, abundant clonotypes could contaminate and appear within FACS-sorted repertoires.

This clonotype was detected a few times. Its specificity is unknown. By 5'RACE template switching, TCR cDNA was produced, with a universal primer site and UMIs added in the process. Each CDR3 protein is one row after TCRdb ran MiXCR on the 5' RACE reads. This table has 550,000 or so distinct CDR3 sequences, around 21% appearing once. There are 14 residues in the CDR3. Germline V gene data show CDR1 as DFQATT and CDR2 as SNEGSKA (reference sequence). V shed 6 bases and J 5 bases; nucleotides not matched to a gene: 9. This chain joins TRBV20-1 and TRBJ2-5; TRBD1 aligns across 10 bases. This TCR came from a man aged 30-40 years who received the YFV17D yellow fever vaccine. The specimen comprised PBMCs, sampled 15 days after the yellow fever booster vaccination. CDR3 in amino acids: CSAPGQGRSETQYF. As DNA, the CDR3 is TGCAGTGCGCCGGGACAGGGGAGGAGCGAGACCCAGTACTTC.